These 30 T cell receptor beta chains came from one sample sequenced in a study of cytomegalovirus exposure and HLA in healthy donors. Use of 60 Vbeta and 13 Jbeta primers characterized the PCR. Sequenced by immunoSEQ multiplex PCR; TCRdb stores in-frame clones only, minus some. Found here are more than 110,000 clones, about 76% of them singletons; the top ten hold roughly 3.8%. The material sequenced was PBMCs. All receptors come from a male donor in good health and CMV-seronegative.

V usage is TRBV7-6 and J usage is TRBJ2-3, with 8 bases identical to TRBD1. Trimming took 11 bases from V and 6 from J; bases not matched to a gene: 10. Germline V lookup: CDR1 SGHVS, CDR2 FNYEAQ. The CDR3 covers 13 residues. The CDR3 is CACGQGSSDTQYF. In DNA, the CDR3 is TGTGCCTGCGGACAGGGTAGTTCCGATACGCAGTATTTT.

In nucleotides, the CDR3 is TGTGCCAGCAGTTCGAGAAGCCTGGCGAGGGAGACCCAGTACTTC. Translating gives CASSSRSLARETQYF. V gene TRBV6-5 combines with J gene TRBJ2-5, with D unresolved. The CDR3 runs 15 residues. Germline values: CDR1 MNHEY, CDR2 SVGAGI. V dropped 4 bases and J dropped 5 bases, with 17 bases sitting between them.

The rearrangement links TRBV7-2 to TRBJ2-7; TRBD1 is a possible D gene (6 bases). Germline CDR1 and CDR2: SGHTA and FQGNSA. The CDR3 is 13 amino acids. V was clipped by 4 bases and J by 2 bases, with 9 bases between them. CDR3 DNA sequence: TGTGCCAGCAGCTCCACAGGGACCTACGAGCAGTACTTC. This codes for CASSSTGTYEQYF.

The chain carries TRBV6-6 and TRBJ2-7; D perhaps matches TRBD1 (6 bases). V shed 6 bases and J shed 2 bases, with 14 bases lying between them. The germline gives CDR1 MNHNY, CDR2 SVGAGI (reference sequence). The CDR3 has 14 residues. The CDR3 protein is CASRDRGKTYEQYF. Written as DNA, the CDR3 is TGTGCCAGCAGGGATAGGGGGAAGACCTACGAGCAGTACTTC.

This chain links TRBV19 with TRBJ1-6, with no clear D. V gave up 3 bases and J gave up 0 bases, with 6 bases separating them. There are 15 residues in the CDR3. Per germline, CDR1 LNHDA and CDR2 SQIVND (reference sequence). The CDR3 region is CASSIPSSYNSPLHF. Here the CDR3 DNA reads TGTGCCAGTAGTATCCCGAGCTCCTATAATTCACCCCTCCACTTT. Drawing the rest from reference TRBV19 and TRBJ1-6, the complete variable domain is DGGITQSPKYLFRKEGQNVTLSCEQNLNHDAMYWYRQDPGQGLRLIYYSQIVNDFQKGDIAEGYSVSREKKESFPLTVTSAQKNPTAFYLCASSIPSSYNSPLHFGNGTRLTVT.

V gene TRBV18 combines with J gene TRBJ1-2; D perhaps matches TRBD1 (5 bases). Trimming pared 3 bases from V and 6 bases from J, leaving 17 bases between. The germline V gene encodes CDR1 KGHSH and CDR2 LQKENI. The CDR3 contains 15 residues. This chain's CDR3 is CASSPPGQGANGYTF. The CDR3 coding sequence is TGTGCCAGCTCACCCCCCGGGCAGGGCGCTAATGGCTACACCTTC.

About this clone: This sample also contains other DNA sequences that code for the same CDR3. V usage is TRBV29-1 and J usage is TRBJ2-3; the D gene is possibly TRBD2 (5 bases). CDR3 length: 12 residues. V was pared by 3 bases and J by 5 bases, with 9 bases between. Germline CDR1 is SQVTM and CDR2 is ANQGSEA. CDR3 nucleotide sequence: TGCAGCGTTGATGTGAGCGGAGATACGCAGTATTTT. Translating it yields CSVDVSGDTQYF.

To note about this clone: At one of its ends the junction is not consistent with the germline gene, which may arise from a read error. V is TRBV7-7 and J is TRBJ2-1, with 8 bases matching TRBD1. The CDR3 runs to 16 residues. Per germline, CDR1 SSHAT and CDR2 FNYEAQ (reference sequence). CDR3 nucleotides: TGTGCTAGCAGCTTAGACCCGGACAGGGTCTACAATGAGCAGTTCTTC. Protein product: CASSLDPDRVYNEQFF.

CDR3 sequence (DNA): TGTGCCACCCTAGGGGGGGCCCAAGATACGCAGTATTTT. It translates to CATLGGAQDTQYF. This sequence joins TRBV6-1 and TRBJ2-3; D possibly corresponds to TRBD2 (7 bases). In germline, CDR1 is MNHNS, CDR2 SASEGT. This CDR3 has 13 amino acids. V lost 10 bases and J 5 bases, leaving 16 bases between the germline ends.

CDR3 bases: TGCGCCAGCAGCCTTTTAGCGGGGGGGGCCACAGATACGCAGTATTTT. Protein sequence: CASSLLAGGATDTQYF. The V call is TRBV4-1, the J call TRBJ2-3, with 11 nucleotides matching TRBD2. CDR3 length: 16 residues. V lost 4 bases to trimming and J lost 2 bases; unmatched junction nucleotides: 5. The germline CDR1 and CDR2 sequences are MGHRA and YSYEKL.

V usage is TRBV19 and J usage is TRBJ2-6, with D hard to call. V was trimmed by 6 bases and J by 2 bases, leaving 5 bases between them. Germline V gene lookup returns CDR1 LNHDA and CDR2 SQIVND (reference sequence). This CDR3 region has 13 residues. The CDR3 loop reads CASRGTGANVLTF. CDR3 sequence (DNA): TGTGCCAGTAGGGGCACTGGGGCCAACGTCCTGACTTTC.

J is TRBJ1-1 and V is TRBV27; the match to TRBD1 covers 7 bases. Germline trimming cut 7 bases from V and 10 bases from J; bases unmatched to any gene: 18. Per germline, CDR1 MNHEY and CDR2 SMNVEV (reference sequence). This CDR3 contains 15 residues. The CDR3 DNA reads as TGTGCCAGCAACTCGGAGACAGGGAAGGGCCGGGGAGCTTTCTTT. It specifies CASNSETGKGRGAFF.

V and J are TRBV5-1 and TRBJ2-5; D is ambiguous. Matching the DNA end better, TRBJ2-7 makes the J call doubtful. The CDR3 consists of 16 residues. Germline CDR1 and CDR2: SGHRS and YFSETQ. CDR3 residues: CASSPNAHLDSYEQYF. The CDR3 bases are TGCGCCAGCAGTCCCAATGCTCATTTAGATAGCTACGAGCAGTACTTC.

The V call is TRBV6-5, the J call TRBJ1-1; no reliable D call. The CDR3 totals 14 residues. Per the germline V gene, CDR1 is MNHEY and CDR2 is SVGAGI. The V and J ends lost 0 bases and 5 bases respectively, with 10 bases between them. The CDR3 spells CASSYSHQATEAFF. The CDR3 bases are TGTGCCAGCAGTTACTCCCACCAGGCTACTGAAGCTTTCTTT.

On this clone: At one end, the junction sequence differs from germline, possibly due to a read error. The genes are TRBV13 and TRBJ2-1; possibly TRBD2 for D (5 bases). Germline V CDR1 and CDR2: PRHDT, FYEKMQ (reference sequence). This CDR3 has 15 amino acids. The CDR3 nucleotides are TGTGCCAGCAGCTTAAGGCTAGCCTCCTACAATGAGCGGTTCTTC. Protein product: CASSLRLASYNERFF.

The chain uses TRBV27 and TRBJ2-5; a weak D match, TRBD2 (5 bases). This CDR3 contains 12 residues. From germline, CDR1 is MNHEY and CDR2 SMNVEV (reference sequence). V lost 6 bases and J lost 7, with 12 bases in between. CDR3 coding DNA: TGTGCCAGCAGGAAGAAAGAGGGGACCCAGTACTTC. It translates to CASRKKEGTQYF.

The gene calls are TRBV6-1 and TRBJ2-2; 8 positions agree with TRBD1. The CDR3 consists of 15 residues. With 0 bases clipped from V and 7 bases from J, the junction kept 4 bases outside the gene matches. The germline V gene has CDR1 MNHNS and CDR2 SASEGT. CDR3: CASSEAAGGGGELFF. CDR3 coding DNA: TGTGCCAGCAGTGAAGCGGCAGGGGGCGGCGGGGAGCTGTTTTTT.

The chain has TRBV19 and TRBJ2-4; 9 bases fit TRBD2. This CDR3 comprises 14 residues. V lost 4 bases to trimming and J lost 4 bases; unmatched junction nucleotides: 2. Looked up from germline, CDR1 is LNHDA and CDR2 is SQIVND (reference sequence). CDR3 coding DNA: TGTGCCAGTAGTAGCGCGGGAGGGAAAAACATTCAGTACTTC. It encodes CASSSAGGKNIQYF. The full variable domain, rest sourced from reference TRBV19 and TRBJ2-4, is DGGITQSPKYLFRKEGQNVTLSCEQNLNHDAMYWYRQDPGQGLRLIYYSQIVNDFQKGDIAEGYSVSREKKESFPLTVTSAQKNPTAFYLCASSSAGGKNIQYFGAGTRLSVL.

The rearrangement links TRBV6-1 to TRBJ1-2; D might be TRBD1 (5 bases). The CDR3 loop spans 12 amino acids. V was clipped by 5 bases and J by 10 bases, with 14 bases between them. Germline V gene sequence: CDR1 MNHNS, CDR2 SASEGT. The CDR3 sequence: CASSSPTDNYTF. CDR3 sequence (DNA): TGTGCCAGCAGTAGTCCGACAGATAACTACACCTTC.

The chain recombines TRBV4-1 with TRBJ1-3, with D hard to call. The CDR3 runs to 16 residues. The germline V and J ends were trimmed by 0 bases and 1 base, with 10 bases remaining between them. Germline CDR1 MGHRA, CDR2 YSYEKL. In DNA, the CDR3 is TGCGCCAGCAGCCAAGATCTTTCAGTATCTGGAAACACCATATATTTT. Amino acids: CASSQDLSVSGNTIYF.

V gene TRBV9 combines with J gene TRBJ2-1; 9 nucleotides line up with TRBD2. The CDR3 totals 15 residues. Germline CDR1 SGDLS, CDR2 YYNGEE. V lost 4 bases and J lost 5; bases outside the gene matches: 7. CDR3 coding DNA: TGTGCCAGCAGCCGTAGGGGACTAGCTGACAATGAGCAGTTCTTC. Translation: CASSRRGLADNEQFF.

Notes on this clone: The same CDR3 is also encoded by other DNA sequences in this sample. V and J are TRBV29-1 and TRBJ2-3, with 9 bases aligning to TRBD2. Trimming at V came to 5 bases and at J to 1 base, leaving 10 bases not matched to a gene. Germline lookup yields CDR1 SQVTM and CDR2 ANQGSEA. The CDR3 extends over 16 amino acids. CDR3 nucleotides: TGCAGCGTTAGCGGGGGGCCTATCAGGGGCACAGATACGCAGTATTTT. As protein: CSVSGGPIRGTDTQYF.

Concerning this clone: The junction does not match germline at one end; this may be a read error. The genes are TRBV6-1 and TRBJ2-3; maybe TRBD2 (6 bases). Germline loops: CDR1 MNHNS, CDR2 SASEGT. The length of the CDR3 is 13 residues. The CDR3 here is CASAPSATGTQYF. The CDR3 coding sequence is TGTGCCAGCGCGCCTAGCGCCACAGGTACGCAGTATTTT.

CDR3 amino acids: CASSFLAETQYF. The CDR3 DNA sequence: TGTGCCAGCTCATTTCTAGCAGAGACCCAGTACTTC. The genes are TRBV18 and TRBJ2-5; perhaps TRBD2 as D (5 bases). The CDR3 has 12 residues. Looked up from germline, CDR1 is KGHSH and CDR2 is LQKENI. Trimming took 5 bases from V and 4 from J, leaving 8 bases between them.

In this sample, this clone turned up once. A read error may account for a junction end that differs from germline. The DNA of the CDR3 is TGCAGTGCTAAGGTTTGGGGCAGGGGTCTTTTT. Translating it yields CSAKVWGRGLF. This chain links TRBV20-1 with TRBJ2-3, with D possibly matching TRBD1 (6 bases). CDR3 length: 11 residues. From germline, CDR1 is DFQATT and CDR2 SNEGSKA (reference sequence).

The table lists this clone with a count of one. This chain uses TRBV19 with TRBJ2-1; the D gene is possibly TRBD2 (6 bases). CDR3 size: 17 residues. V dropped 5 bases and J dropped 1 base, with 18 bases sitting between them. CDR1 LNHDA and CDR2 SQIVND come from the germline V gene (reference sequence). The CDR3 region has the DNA TGTGCCAGTAGTGCCGGCAGGGCTAGCGCATCCTACAATGAGCAGTTCTTC. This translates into CASSAGRASASYNEQFF.

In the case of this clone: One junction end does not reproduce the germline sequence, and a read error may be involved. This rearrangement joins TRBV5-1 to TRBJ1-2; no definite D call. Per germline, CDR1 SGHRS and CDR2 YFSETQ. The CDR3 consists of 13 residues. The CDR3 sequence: CASSKEVFYRYTF. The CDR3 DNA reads TGCGCCAGCAGTAAGGAGGTGTTCTATCGCTACACCTTC. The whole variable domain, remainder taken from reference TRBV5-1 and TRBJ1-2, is KAGVTQTPRYLIKTRGQQVTLSCSPISGHRSVSWYQQTPGQGLQFLFEYFSETQRNKGNFPGRFSGRQFSNSRSEMNVSTLELGDSALYLCASSKEVFYRYTFGSGTRLTVV.

The CDR3 DNA is TGTGCCAGCAGCTTAGTGGGGCGGTATGGCTACACCTTC. Protein: CASSLVGRYGYTF. The gene calls are TRBV7-2 and TRBJ1-2; D might be TRBD1 (5 bases). The CDR3 contains 13 residues. V was clipped by 1 base and J by 5 bases, with 8 bases between them. Germline CDR1 is SGHTA and CDR2 is FQGNSA. Drawing the rest from reference TRBV7-2 and TRBJ1-2, the complete variable domain is GAGVSQSPSNKVTEKGKDVELRCDPISGHTALYWYRQSLGQGLEFLIYFQGNSAPDKSGLPSDRFSAERTGGSVSTLTIQRTQQEDSAVYLCASSLVGRYGYTFGSGTRLTVV.

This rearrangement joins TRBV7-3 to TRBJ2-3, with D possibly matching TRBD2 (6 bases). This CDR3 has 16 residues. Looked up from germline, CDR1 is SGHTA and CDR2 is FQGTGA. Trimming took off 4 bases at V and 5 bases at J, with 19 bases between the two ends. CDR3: CASSSAGSMGGDTQYF. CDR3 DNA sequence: TGTGCCAGCAGCTCCGCGGGGTCGATGGGGGGAGATACGCAGTATTTT.

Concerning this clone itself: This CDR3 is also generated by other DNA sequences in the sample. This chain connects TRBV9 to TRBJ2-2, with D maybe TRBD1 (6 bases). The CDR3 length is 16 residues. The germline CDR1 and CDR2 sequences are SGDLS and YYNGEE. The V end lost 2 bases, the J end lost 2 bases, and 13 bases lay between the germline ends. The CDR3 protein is CASSVGAGPNTGELFF. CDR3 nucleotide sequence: TGTGCCAGCAGCGTGGGGGCAGGCCCTAACACCGGGGAGCTGTTTTTT.